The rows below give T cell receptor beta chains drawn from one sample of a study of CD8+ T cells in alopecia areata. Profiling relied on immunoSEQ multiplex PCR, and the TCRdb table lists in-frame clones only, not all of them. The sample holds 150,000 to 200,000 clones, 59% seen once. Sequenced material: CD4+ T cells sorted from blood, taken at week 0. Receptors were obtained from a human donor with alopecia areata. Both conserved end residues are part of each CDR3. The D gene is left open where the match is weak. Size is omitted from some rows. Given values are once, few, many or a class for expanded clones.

cdr3_aa: CASGQGGLNTEAFF
cdr3_nt: TGTGCCAGCGGACAGGGAGGACTGAACACTGAAGCTTTCTTT
d_call: TRBD1
j_call: TRBJ1-1
v_call: TRBV7-9
clone_size: NA

cdr3_aa: CASSLEVRDTGELFF
cdr3_nt: TGCGCCAGCAGCTTGGAGGTCAGGGACACCGGGGAGCTGTTTTTT
d_call: NA
j_call: TRBJ2-2
v_call: TRBV5-1
clone_size: NA

cdr3_aa: CAARGTGPNEKLFF
cdr3_nt: TGTGCCGCCCGTGGGACAGGGCCTAATGAAAAACTGTTTTTT
d_call: TRBD1
j_call: TRBJ1-4
v_call: TRBV5-4
clone_size: NA

cdr3_aa: CAWRRGPVGELFF
cdr3_nt: TGTGCCTGGAGGAGGGGGCCGGTCGGGGAGCTGTTTTTT
d_call: TRBD1
j_call: TRBJ2-2
v_call: TRBV30
clone_size: NA

cdr3_aa: CSVGIDTQYF
cdr3_nt: TGCAGCGTTGGGATAGATACGCAGTATTTT
d_call: NA
j_call: TRBJ2-3
v_call: TRBV29-1
clone_size: NA

cdr3_aa: CASSQDGSRSYNEQFF
cdr3_nt: TGTGCCAGCAGCCAAGACGGGAGCAGGTCCTACAATGAGCAGTTCTTC
d_call: NA
j_call: TRBJ2-1
v_call: TRBV4-2
clone_size: NA

cdr3_aa: CASSLEGTRTSGGPGQFF
cdr3_nt: TGCGCCAGCAGCTTGGAAGGAACCAGGACTAGCGGGGGCCCCGGACAGTTCTTC
d_call: TRBD2
j_call: TRBJ2-1
v_call: TRBV5-1
clone_size: few

cdr3_aa: CASGSTGTKNTGELFF
cdr3_nt: TGCGCCAGCGGGTCCACCGGGACGAAGAACACCGGGGAGCTGTTTTTT
d_call: NA
j_call: TRBJ2-2
v_call: TRBV5-1
clone_size: few

cdr3_aa: CAWYRSATLNTGELFF
cdr3_nt: TGTGCCTGGTACAGGTCAGCGACGCTGAACACCGGGGAGCTGTTTTTT
d_call: NA
j_call: TRBJ2-2
v_call: TRBV30
clone_size: few

cdr3_aa: CSVVEGFTYEQYF
cdr3_nt: TGCAGCGTTGTGGAGGGATTCACCTACGAGCAGTACTTC
d_call: NA
j_call: TRBJ2-7
v_call: TRBV29-1
clone_size: few

cdr3_aa: CASSYEHQETQYF
cdr3_nt: TGTGCCAGCAGTTACGAACACCAAGAGACCCAGTACTTC
d_call: NA
j_call: TRBJ2-5
v_call: TRBV2
clone_size: NA

cdr3_aa: CAISETTGELFF
cdr3_nt: TGTGCCATCAGCGAAACAACCGGGGAGCTGTTTTTT
d_call: NA
j_call: TRBJ2-2
v_call: TRBV10-3
clone_size: NA

cdr3_aa: CASSVGDPSGANVLTF
cdr3_nt: TGTGCCAGCAGCGTGGGGGACCCCTCTGGGGCCAACGTCCTGACTTTC
d_call: NA
j_call: TRBJ2-6
v_call: TRBV9
clone_size: NA

cdr3_aa: CASSLSTAYEQYF
cdr3_nt: TGTGCCAGCAGCTTATCTACGGCCTACGAGCAGTACTTC
d_call: NA
j_call: TRBJ2-7
v_call: TRBV7-6
clone_size: few

cdr3_aa: CASSQDSLAGVSTDTQYF
cdr3_nt: TGTGCCAGCAGCCAAGATTCCCTAGCGGGGGTGAGCACAGATACGCAGTATTTT
d_call: TRBD2
j_call: TRBJ2-3
v_call: TRBV4-2
clone_size: few

cdr3_aa: CASRTGSQPQHF
cdr3_nt: TGTGCCTCCCGGACAGGTTCTCAGCCCCAGCATTTT
d_call: TRBD1
j_call: TRBJ1-5
v_call: TRBV30
clone_size: NA

cdr3_aa: CSVGGQGRTDTQYF
cdr3_nt: TGCAGCGTTGGGGGACAGGGGAGAACAGATACGCAGTATTTT
d_call: TRBD1
j_call: TRBJ2-3
v_call: TRBV29-1
clone_size: NA

cdr3_aa: CASSLREGTQYF
cdr3_nt: TGTGCCAGCAGCCTCAGGGAGGGGACCCAGTACTTC
d_call: TRBD2
j_call: TRBJ2-5
v_call: TRBV6-5
clone_size: few

cdr3_aa: CASSLKNTEAFF
cdr3_nt: TGCGCCAGCAGCTTGAAGAACACTGAAGCTTTCTTT
d_call: NA
j_call: TRBJ1-1
v_call: TRBV5-1
clone_size: NA

cdr3_aa: CASSEMPGQGDFEQYF
cdr3_nt: TGTGCCAGCAGTGAAATGCCGGGACAGGGTGACTTCGAGCAGTACTTC
d_call: TRBD1
j_call: TRBJ2-7
v_call: TRBV25-1
clone_size: NA

cdr3_aa: CSARTEPGGYEQYF
cdr3_nt: TGCAGCGCCAGGACAGAACCAGGGGGCTACGAGCAGTACTTC
d_call: TRBD1
j_call: TRBJ2-7
v_call: TRBV29-1
clone_size: NA

cdr3_aa: CASSLLGGHYEQYF
cdr3_nt: TGTGCCAGCAGCTTGCTGGGGGGTCACTACGAGCAGTACTTC
d_call: NA
j_call: TRBJ2-7
v_call: TRBV7-4
clone_size: many

cdr3_aa: CASSPREPVTEAFF
cdr3_nt: TGTGCCAGCAGTCCCCGAGAGCCGGTCACTGAAGCTTTCTTT
d_call: NA
j_call: TRBJ1-1
v_call: TRBV6-5
clone_size: NA

cdr3_aa: CASSDTRVGLNEQFF
cdr3_nt: TGCGCCAGCAGCGACACCAGGGTCGGGCTCAATGAGCAGTTCTTC
d_call: NA
j_call: TRBJ2-1
v_call: TRBV5-1
clone_size: NA

cdr3_aa: CASSYSSTNTEAFF
cdr3_nt: TGTGCCAGCAGTTACTCGTCTACCAACACTGAAGCTTTCTTT
d_call: NA
j_call: TRBJ1-1
v_call: TRBV6-5
clone_size: NA

cdr3_aa: CASSLSQRAYEQYF
cdr3_nt: TGTGCCAGCAGCTTATCCCAGAGGGCCTACGAGCAGTACTTC
d_call: NA
j_call: TRBJ2-7
v_call: TRBV13
clone_size: NA

cdr3_aa: CASHPSGQETQYF
cdr3_nt: TGTGCCAGCCACCCTTCGGGTCAAGAGACCCAGTACTTC
d_call: NA
j_call: TRBJ2-5
v_call: TRBV5-4
clone_size: NA

cdr3_aa: CSVDGSGGYTF
cdr3_nt: TGCAGCGTTGACGGAAGTGGTGGCTACACCTTC
d_call: NA
j_call: TRBJ1-2
v_call: TRBV29-1
clone_size: NA

cdr3_aa: CASSELAGGDEKLFF
cdr3_nt: TGTGCCAGCAGTGAATTAGCAGGGGGGGACGAAAAACTGTTTTTT
d_call: TRBD1
j_call: TRBJ1-4
v_call: TRBV2
clone_size: NA

cdr3_aa: CSVAHGTGETQYF
cdr3_nt: TGCAGCGTTGCCCACGGGACAGGGGAGACCCAGTACTTC
d_call: TRBD1
j_call: TRBJ2-5
v_call: TRBV29-1
clone_size: NA

cdr3_aa: CATKTGQDTQYF
cdr3_nt: TGTGCCACCAAGACAGGGCAAGATACGCAGTATTTT
d_call: TRBD1
j_call: TRBJ2-3
v_call: TRBV10-3
clone_size: few

cdr3_aa: CATSRAPGQDEKLFF
cdr3_nt: TGTGCCACCAGCAGAGCCCCCGGACAGGATGAAAAACTGTTTTTT
d_call: TRBD1
j_call: TRBJ1-4
v_call: TRBV15
clone_size: NA

cdr3_aa: CASSFSGLFLGETQYF
cdr3_nt: TGCGCCAGCAGCTTCTCGGGACTATTCCTGGGAGAGACCCAGTACTTC
d_call: TRBD2
j_call: TRBJ2-5
v_call: TRBV5-1
clone_size: few

cdr3_aa: CASSRLQGVDGELFF
cdr3_nt: TGTGCCAGCAGCCGACTTCAGGGAGTTGACGGGGAGCTGTTTTTT
d_call: NA
j_call: TRBJ2-2
v_call: TRBV14
clone_size: NA

cdr3_aa: CAWSLGSGANVLTF
cdr3_nt: TGTGCCTGGAGTCTCGGCTCTGGGGCCAACGTCCTGACTTTC
d_call: NA
j_call: TRBJ2-6
v_call: TRBV30
clone_size: NA